This T cell receptor (beta chain) emerged from a study of cytomegalovirus exposure and HLA in healthy donors. Overall study results and limits: In a later analysis, CMV-associated beta chains were mostly HLA-associated, it appeared. Specificity of a few CMV-associated chains for CMV antigens was verified in vitro. It has been reported that TCR beta sequences accurately predicted the HLA-A and HLA-B alleles of most subjects.

With respect to this clone: Antigen specificity is unknown.

This PCR relied on a set of 60 Vbeta primers and 13 Jbeta primers. Using immunoSEQ multiplex PCR, the repertoire was profiled, and TCRdb retains in-frame clones only, with some absent. This sample yields 100,000 to 150,000 clones, of which about 85% are seen a single time; roughly 4.1% belongs to the top ten. Per germline, CDR1 SNHLY and CDR2 FYNNEI. The V gene lost 8 bases and the J gene lost 0 bases, with 14 bases spanning the gap. This CDR3 has 15 amino acids. The sequenced material came from PBMCs. The chain carries TRBV2 and TRBJ2-1; D perhaps matches TRBD2 (5 bases). This clonotype was obtained from a man between 18 and 35 years old in good health and CMV-seropositive. CDR3 residues: CASRSGTNSYNEQFF. The CDR3, as DNA: TGTGCCAGCCGAAGCGGAACAAACTCCTACAATGAGCAGTTCTTC. The full variable domain, rest sourced from reference TRBV2 and TRBJ2-1, is EPEVTQTPSHQVTQMGQEVILRCVPISNHLYFYWYRQILGQKVEFLVSFYNNEISEKSEIFDDQFSVERPDGSNFTLKIRSTKLEDSAMYFCASRSGTNSYNEQFFGPGTRLTVL.